This record looks at one T cell receptor beta chain sequence and its context. CDR1 MNHNS and CDR2 SASEGT come from the germline V gene. The CDR3 contains 15 residues. Trimming removed 7 bases at V and 0 bases at J, with 15 bases between. The sample originates from a study of technical replicates of blood from a few donors. Produced via immunoSEQ multiplex PCR; TCRdb's table is partial and in-frame only. This table has about 80,000 clones, 90% to 95% appearing once. The sequence came from a human donor in good health. V and J are TRBV6-1 and TRBJ1-1, with D maybe TRBD1 (6 bases). Sequencing used T cells isolated from PBMCs. The CDR3 DNA reads as TGTGCCAGCACCGCACTACAGGGTATGAACACTGAAGCTTTCTTT. This sequence encodes CASTALQGMNTEAFF.